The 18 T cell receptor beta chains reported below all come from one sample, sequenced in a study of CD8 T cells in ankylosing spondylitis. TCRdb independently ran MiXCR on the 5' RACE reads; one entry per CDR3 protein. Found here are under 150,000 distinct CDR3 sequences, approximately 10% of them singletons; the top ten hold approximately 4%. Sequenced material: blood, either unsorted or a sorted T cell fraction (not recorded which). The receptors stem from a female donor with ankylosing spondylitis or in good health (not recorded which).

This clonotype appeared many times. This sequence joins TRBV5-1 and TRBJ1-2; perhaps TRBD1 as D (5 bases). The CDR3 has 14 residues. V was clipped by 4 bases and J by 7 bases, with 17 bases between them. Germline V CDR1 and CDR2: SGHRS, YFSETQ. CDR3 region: CASSQGTVAAGYTF. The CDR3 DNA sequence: TGCGCCAGCAGCCAAGGGACCGTAGCTGCTGGCTACACCTTC.

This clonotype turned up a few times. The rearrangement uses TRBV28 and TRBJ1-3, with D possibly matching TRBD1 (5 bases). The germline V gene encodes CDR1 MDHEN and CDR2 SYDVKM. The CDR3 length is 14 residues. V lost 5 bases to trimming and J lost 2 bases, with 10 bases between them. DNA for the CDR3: TGTGCCAGCAGTCCGGCGGGACCTGGAAACACCATATATTTT. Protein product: CASSPAGPGNTIYF.

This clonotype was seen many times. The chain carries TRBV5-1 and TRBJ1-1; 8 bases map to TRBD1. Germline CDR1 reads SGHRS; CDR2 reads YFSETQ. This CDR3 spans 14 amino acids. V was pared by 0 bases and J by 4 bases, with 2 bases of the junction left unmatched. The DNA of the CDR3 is TGCGCCAGCAGCTTGGGACAGGGGTTCACTGAAGCTTTCTTT. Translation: CASSLGQGFTEAFF.

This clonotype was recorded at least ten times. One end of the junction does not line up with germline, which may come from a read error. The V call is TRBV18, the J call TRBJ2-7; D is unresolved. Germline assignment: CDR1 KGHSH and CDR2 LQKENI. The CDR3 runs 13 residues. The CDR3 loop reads CASSPADSYEQYF. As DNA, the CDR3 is TGCGCCAGCAGCCCGGCAGACTCCTACGAGCAGTACTTC.

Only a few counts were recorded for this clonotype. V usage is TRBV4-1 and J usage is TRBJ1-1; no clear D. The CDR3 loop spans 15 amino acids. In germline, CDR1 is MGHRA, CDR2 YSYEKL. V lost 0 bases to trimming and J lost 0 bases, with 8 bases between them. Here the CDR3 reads CASSQELNMNTEAFF. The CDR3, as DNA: TGCGCCAGCAGCCAAGAACTAAATATGAACACTGAAGCTTTCTTT.

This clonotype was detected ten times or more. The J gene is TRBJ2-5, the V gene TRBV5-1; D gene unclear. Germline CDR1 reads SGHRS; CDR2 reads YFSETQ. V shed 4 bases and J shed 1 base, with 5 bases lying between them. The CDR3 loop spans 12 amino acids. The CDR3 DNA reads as TGCGCCAGCAGCATCCTCCAAGAGACCCAGTACTTC. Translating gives CASSILQETQYF.

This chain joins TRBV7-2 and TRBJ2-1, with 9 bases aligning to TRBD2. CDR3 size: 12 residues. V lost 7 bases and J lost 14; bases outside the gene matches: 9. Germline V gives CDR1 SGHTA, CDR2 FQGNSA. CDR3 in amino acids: CASTTLAGGKFF. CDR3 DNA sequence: TGTGCCAGCACCACCCTCGCGGGAGGGAAGTTCTTC.

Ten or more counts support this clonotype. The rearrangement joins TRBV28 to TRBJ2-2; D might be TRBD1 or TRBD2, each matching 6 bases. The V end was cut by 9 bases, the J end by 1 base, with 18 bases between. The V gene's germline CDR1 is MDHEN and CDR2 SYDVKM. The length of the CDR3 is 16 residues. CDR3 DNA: TGTGCCAGTCCCCGGGTGGAGGGGGTGAACACCGGGGAGCTGTTTTTT. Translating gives CASPRVEGVNTGELFF.

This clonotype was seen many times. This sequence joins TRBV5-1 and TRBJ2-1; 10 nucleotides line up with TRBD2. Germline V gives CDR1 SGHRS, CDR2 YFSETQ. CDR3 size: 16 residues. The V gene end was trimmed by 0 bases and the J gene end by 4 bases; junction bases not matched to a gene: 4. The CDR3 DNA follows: TGCGCCAGCAGCTTGGAATTGACTAGCGGGTACAATGAGCAGTTCTTC. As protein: CASSLELTSGYNEQFF.

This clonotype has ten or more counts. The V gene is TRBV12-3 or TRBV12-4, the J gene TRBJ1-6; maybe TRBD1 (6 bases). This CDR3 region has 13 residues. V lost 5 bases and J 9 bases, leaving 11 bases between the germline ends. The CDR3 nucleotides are TGTGCCAGCAGTGGGGCCAGGGGTTCACCCCTCCACTTT. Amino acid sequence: CASSGARGSPLHF.

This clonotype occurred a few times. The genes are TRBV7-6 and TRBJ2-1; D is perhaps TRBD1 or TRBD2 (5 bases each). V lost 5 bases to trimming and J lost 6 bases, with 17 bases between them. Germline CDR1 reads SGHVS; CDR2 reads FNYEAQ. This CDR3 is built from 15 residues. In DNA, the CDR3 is TGTGCCAGCAGCAGTCCTTTCGGGGCGGGCAATGAGCAGTTCTTC. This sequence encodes CASSSPFGAGNEQFF.

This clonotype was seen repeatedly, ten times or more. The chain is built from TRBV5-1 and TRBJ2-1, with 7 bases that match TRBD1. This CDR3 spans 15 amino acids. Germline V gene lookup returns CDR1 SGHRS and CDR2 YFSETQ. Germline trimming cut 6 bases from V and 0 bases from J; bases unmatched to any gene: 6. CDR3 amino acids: CASNRQGSSYNEQFF. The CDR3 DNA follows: TGCGCCAGCAACCGACAGGGCAGCTCCTACAATGAGCAGTTCTTC.

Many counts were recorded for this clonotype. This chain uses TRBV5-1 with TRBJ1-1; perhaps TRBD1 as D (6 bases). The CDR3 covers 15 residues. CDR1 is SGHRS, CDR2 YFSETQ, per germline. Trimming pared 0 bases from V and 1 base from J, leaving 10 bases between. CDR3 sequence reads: CASSLGGGRNTEAFF. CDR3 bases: TGCGCCAGCAGCTTGGGGGGGGGGCGGAACACTGAAGCTTTCTTT.

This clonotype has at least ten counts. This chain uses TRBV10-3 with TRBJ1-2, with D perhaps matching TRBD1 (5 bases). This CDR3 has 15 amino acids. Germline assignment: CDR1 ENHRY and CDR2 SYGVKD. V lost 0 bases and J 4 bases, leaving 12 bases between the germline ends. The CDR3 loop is CAISESGGAGYGYTF. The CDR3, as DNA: TGTGCCATCAGTGAGTCGGGAGGGGCCGGCTATGGCTACACCTTC.

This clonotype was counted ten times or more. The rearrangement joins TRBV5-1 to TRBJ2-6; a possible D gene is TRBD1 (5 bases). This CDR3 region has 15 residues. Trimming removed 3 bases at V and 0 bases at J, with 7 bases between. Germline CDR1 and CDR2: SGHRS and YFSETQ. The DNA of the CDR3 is TGCGCCAGCAGCTCAGGGCCCTCTGGGGCCAACGTCCTGACTTTC. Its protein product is CASSSGPSGANVLTF. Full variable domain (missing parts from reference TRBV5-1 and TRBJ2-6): KAGVTQTPRYLIKTRGQQVTLSCSPISGHRSVSWYQQTPGQGLQFLFEYFSETQRNKGNFPGRFSGRQFSNSRSEMNVSTLELGDSALYLCASSSGPSGANVLTFGAGSRLTVL.

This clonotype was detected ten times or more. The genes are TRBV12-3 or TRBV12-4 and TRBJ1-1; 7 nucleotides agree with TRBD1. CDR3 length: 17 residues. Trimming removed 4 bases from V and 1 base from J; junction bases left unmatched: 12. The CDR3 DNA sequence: TGTGCCAGCAGTTCCTTCCCAGGGGGAGGGCCGAACACTGAAGCTTTCTTT. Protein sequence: CASSSFPGGGPNTEAFF.

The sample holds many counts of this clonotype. CDR3 in amino acids: CASSSPQGGMAKNIQYF. CDR3 sequence (DNA): TGTGCCAGTAGTTCCCCACAGGGGGGAATGGCCAAAAACATTCAGTACTTC. The chain recombines TRBV19 with TRBJ2-4; 8 nucleotides line up with TRBD1. In germline, CDR1 is LNHDA, CDR2 SQIVND (reference sequence). With V trimmed by 5 bases and J by 1 base, 10 bases remained unmatched. CDR3 length: 17 residues. The full variable domain, with the rest looked up from reference TRBV19 and TRBJ2-4, is DGGITQSPKYLFRKEGQNVTLSCEQNLNHDAMYWYRQDPGQGLRLIYYSQIVNDFQKGDIAEGYSVSREKKESFPLTVTSAQKNPTAFYLCASSSPQGGMAKNIQYFGAGTRLSVL.

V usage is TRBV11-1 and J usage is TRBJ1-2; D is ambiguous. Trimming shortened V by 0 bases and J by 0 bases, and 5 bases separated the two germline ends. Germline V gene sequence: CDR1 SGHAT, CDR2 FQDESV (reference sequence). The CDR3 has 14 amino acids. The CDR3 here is CASSLAQANYGYTF. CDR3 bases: TGTGCCAGCAGCTTAGCCCAGGCTAACTATGGCTACACCTTC. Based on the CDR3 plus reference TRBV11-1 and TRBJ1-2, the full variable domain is EAEVAQSPRYKITEKSQAVAFWCDPISGHATLYWYRQILGQGPELLVQFQDESVVDDSQLPKDRFSAERLKGVDSTLKIQPAELGDSAMYLCASSLAQANYGYTFGSGTRLTVV.